Listed below are T cell receptor beta chains from one sample, sequenced in a study of shared clonotypes between healthy human individuals. Sequencing used immunoSEQ multiplex PCR; TCRdb keeps in-frame clones, though not all of them. This sample has around 530,000 clones, with around three quarters found just once. The source material was PBMCs. Receptors originate from a middle-aged woman in good health. Some clones in this sample may be carry-over from other donors' samples. The CDR3 runs from the conserved cysteine through the conserved F or W. A D gene is named only where the DNA matches it firmly. A row's size may be missing; if present it is once, few, many or a size class.

size: NA; J: TRBJ2-1; V: TRBV5-4; D: NA; CDR3: CASSLAGVVYNEQFF; DNA: TGTGCCAGCAGCTTGGCCGGGGTGGTCTACAATGAGCAGTTCTTC
size: NA; J: TRBJ2-1; V: TRBV18; D: NA; CDR3: CASSPSGRDSYNEQFF; DNA: TGTGCCAGCTCACCATCGGGCAGGGATTCCTACAATGAGCAGTTCTTC
size: NA; J: TRBJ1-6; V: TRBV5-6; D: NA; CDR3: CASSPRRGGVPLHF; DNA: TGTGCCAGCAGCCCAAGGAGGGGAGGTGTGCCCCTCCACTTT
size: NA; J: TRBJ2-5; V: TRBV5-1; D: TRBD2; CDR3: CASSSAGGSPETQYF; DNA: TGCGCCAGCAGCTCAGCGGGAGGGTCTCCGGAGACCCAGTACTTC
size: few; J: TRBJ1-2; V: TRBV28; D: NA; CDR3: CASSCRGCGYTF; DNA: TGTGCCAGCAGTTGCAGGGGCTGCGGCTACACCTTC
size: NA; J: TRBJ1-4; V: TRBV28; D: NA; CDR3: CASSLPNEKLFF; DNA: TGTGCCAGCAGTTTACCGAATGAAAAACTGTTTTTT
size: few; J: TRBJ2-2; V: TRBV5-1; D: TRBD2; CDR3: CASSLARLAGDGTGELFF; DNA: TGCGCCAGCAGCTTGGCAAGACTAGCGGGAGATGGCACCGGGGAGCTGTTTTTT
size: NA; J: TRBJ2-7; V: TRBV11-2; D: NA; CDR3: CASRKGGSSYEQYF; DNA: TGTGCCAGCAGGAAAGGAGGTAGCTCCTACGAGCAGTACTTC
size: NA; J: TRBJ1-4; V: TRBV4-2; D: TRBD1; CDR3: CASSQTREGAGEKLFF; DNA: TGTGCCAGCAGCCAGACGCGGGAGGGGGCGGGGGAAAAACTGTTTTTT
size: NA; J: TRBJ1-3; V: TRBV4-3; D: NA; CDR3: CASSQDLARASGNTIYF; DNA: TGCGCCAGCAGCCAAGATCTCGCCAGGGCCTCAGGGAACACCATATATTTT
size: NA; J: TRBJ2-1; V: TRBV6-1; D: TRBD2; CDR3: CASGGGRFGRAEEQFF; DNA: TGTGCCAGCGGTGGGGGACGATTTGGGAGGGCCGAGGAGCAGTTCTTC
size: NA; J: TRBJ2-7; V: TRBV9; D: TRBD1; CDR3: CASSQGATYEQYF; DNA: TGTGCCAGCAGCCAGGGGGCCACCTACGAGCAGTACTTC
size: NA; J: TRBJ2-2; V: TRBV11-2; D: NA; CDR3: CASSFGYTGELFF; DNA: TGTGCCAGCAGCTTTGGATACACCGGGGAGCTGTTTTTT
size: NA; J: TRBJ2-7; V: TRBV4-2; D: NA; CDR3: CASSLQGSYEQYF; DNA: TGTGCCAGCAGCTTGCAGGGCTCCTACGAGCAGTACTTC
size: NA; J: TRBJ2-7; V: TRBV5-4; D: TRBD1; CDR3: CASSLEDRGRRGEQYF; DNA: TGTGCCAGCAGCTTGGAGGACAGGGGGCGCAGGGGCGAGCAGTACTTC
size: once; J: TRBJ2-3; V: TRBV11-3; D: NA; CDR3: CASSLGSASTDTQYF; DNA: TGTGCCAGCAGCTTAGGCTCGGCGAGCACAGATACGCAGTATTTT
size: NA; J: TRBJ2-3; V: TRBV28; D: TRBD2; CDR3: CASSTLAGGWLDTQYF; DNA: TGTGCCAGCAGCACACTAGCGGGAGGGTGGTTGGATACGCAGTATTTT
size: NA; J: TRBJ2-7; V: TRBV10-3; D: NA; CDR3: CAIQNRESYEQYF; DNA: TGTGCCATCCAAAACAGGGAATCCTACGAGCAGTACTTC
size: NA; J: TRBJ1-1; V: TRBV7-2; D: TRBD1; CDR3: CASSLAGQGASLAFF; DNA: TGTGCCAGCAGCTTAGCAGGACAGGGCGCCTCCCTGGCTTTCTTT
size: NA; J: TRBJ2-3; V: TRBV29-1; D: TRBD2; CDR3: CSVDGLAGVRGDTQYF; DNA: TGCAGCGTTGACGGGTTAGCGGGAGTCCGGGGAGATACGCAGTATTTT
size: NA; J: TRBJ2-2; V: TRBV7-3; D: TRBD1; CDR3: CASSLAGGYTGELFF; DNA: TGTGCCAGCAGCTTGGCAGGGGGCTACACCGGGGAGCTGTTTTTT
size: NA; J: TRBJ1-2; V: TRBV30; D: NA; CDR3: CAWTQRPGGEGYTF; DNA: TGTGCCTGGACCCAGCGGCCGGGGGGGGAGGGCTACACCTTC
size: NA; J: TRBJ2-3; V: TRBV20-1; D: NA; CDR3: CSARPADTQYF; DNA: TGCAGTGCTAGACCGGCAGATACGCAGTATTTT
size: NA; J: TRBJ2-7; V: TRBV2; D: TRBD2; CDR3: CASSVGGSRYEQYF; DNA: TGTGCCAGCAGTGTTGGCGGGAGTAGGTACGAGCAGTACTTC
size: NA; J: TRBJ1-3; V: TRBV5-6; D: NA; CDR3: CASSLSRSGNTIYF; DNA: TGTGCCAGCAGCTTGAGCCGCTCTGGAAACACCATATATTTT
size: NA; J: TRBJ2-2; V: TRBV19; D: NA; CDR3: CASSIGSPPNTGELFF; DNA: TGTGCCAGTAGTATAGGGTCTCCCCCTAACACCGGGGAGCTGTTTTTT
size: NA; J: TRBJ1-1; V: TRBV7-9; D: TRBD1; CDR3: CASSSFRGHGTEAFF; DNA: TGTGCCAGCAGCTCTTTCAGGGGGCATGGCACTGAAGCTTTCTTT
size: NA; J: TRBJ2-1; V: TRBV7-9; D: NA; CDR3: CASSPVEIEQFF; DNA: TGTGCCAGCAGCCCCGTGGAAATTGAGCAGTTCTTC
size: NA; J: TRBJ2-5; V: TRBV2; D: TRBD2; CDR3: CASRKGTSGAFQETQYF; DNA: TGTGCCAGCAGGAAAGGGACTAGCGGGGCCTTCCAAGAGACCCAGTACTTC
size: NA; J: TRBJ1-5; V: TRBV11-2; D: NA; CDR3: CASSLARHRWWQPQHF; DNA: TGTGCCAGCAGCTTAGCCCGACACAGGTGGTGGCAGCCCCAGCATTTT
size: few; J: TRBJ1-2; V: TRBV27; D: NA; CDR3: CASSLRGRALYGYTF; DNA: TGTGCCAGCAGTTTGCGGGGACGGGCCCTCTATGGCTACACCTTC
size: NA; J: TRBJ2-3; V: TRBV29-1; D: TRBD2; CDR3: CSSRGTSDVADTQYF; DNA: TGCAGCTCGAGGGGGACTAGCGACGTGGCAGATACGCAGTATTTT
size: many; J: TRBJ2-2; V: TRBV6-4; D: NA; CDR3: CASSAGVNTGELFF; DNA: TGTGCCAGCAGTGCGGGGGTCAACACCGGGGAGCTGTTTTTT
size: NA; J: TRBJ1-4; V: TRBV28; D: TRBD1; CDR3: CASRPPGQGNEKLFF; DNA: TGTGCCAGCAGGCCACCGGGACAGGGTAATGAAAAACTGTTTTTT
size: NA; J: TRBJ2-7; V: TRBV7-9; D: TRBD1; CDR3: CASSLADRGGEQYF; DNA: TGTGCCAGCAGCTTAGCGGACAGGGGTGGGGAGCAGTACTTC
size: NA; J: TRBJ2-7; V: TRBV30; D: NA; CDR3: CAWSLGVRPYEQYF; DNA: TGTGCCTGGAGTCTAGGGGTCCGACCCTACGAGCAGTACTTC
size: NA; J: TRBJ2-7; V: TRBV29-1; D: TRBD1; CDR3: CSVAGTGVGEQYF; DNA: TGCAGCGTTGCCGGGACAGGGGTTGGCGAGCAGTACTTC
size: NA; J: TRBJ2-7; V: TRBV6-5; D: TRBD2; CDR3: CASSYDLAGSSYEQYF; DNA: TGTGCCAGCAGTTACGACCTAGCGGGAAGCTCCTACGAGCAGTACTTC
size: NA; J: TRBJ2-5; V: TRBV6-1; D: NA; CDR3: CASSETQQETQYF; DNA: TGTGCCAGCAGTGAAACTCAGCAAGAGACCCAGTACTTC
size: NA; J: TRBJ2-2; V: TRBV7-9; D: TRBD1; CDR3: CASTQGAGTGELFF; DNA: TGTGCCAGCACCCAGGGGGCAGGCACCGGGGAGCTGTTTTTT
size: NA; J: TRBJ2-7; V: TRBV6-5; D: TRBD2; CDR3: CASRLAGGNYEQYF; DNA: TGTGCCAGCAGACTAGCGGGAGGGAACTACGAGCAGTACTTC
size: NA; J: TRBJ2-1; V: TRBV11-2; D: NA; CDR3: CASSLVSSYNEQFF; DNA: TGTGCCAGCAGCTTAGTTAGCTCCTACAATGAGCAGTTCTTC
size: NA; J: TRBJ2-7; V: TRBV18; D: TRBD2; CDR3: CASSPPRTSGRALNEQYF; DNA: TGTGCCAGCTCACCACCCAGGACTAGCGGGAGGGCCTTAAACGAGCAGTACTTC
size: NA; J: TRBJ1-2; V: TRBV27; D: TRBD1; CDR3: CASSFSRLQGNGYTF; DNA: TGTGCCAGCAGTTTCTCCCGGCTACAGGGGAATGGCTACACCTTC
size: NA; J: TRBJ2-1; V: TRBV11-2; D: TRBD2; CDR3: CASSRGTSSQFF; DNA: TGTGCCAGCAGCCGAGGGACTAGCTCCCAGTTCTTC
size: NA; J: TRBJ2-7; V: TRBV28; D: TRBD2; CDR3: CASTQLAGVYEQYF; DNA: TGTGCCAGCACCCAACTAGCGGGAGTCTACGAGCAGTACTTC
size: NA; J: TRBJ1-1; V: TRBV2; D: NA; CDR3: CASSEQGANTEAFF; DNA: TGTGCCAGCAGTGAACAGGGTGCTAACACTGAAGCTTTCTTT
size: NA; J: TRBJ2-1; V: TRBV11-2; D: TRBD1; CDR3: CASSSRPSDRPYNEQFF; DNA: TGTGCCAGCAGCTCCCGCCCCTCGGACAGGCCTTACAATGAGCAGTTCTTC
size: NA; J: TRBJ2-1; V: TRBV7-9; D: TRBD2; CDR3: CASSPPLNSGRAYNEQFF; DNA: TGTGCCAGCAGCCCCCCTCTTAACAGCGGGAGGGCCTACAATGAGCAGTTCTTC
size: few; J: TRBJ1-4; V: TRBV28; D: NA; CDR3: CASSLNPTGSEKLFF; DNA: TGTGCCAGCAGTTTAAATCCCACAGGATCTGAAAAACTGTTTTTT
size: many; J: TRBJ2-2; V: TRBV5-4; D: NA; CDR3: CASSQLGSTGELFF; DNA: TGTGCCAGCAGCCAGCTGGGTTCCACCGGGGAGCTGTTTTTT
size: NA; J: TRBJ2-5; V: TRBV7-2; D: NA; CDR3: CASRRQPQETQYF; DNA: TGTGCCAGCAGGCGACAGCCCCAAGAGACCCAGTACTTC
size: NA; J: TRBJ1-2; V: TRBV7-8; D: NA; CDR3: CASSLGLARAGYGYTF; DNA: TGTGCCAGCAGCTTAGGCCTTGCCAGGGCCGGCTATGGCTACACCTTC
size: NA; J: TRBJ2-7; V: TRBV6-9; D: TRBD2; CDR3: CASSSTSVVAHEQYF; DNA: TGTGCCAGCAGTTCAACTAGCGTCGTGGCCCACGAGCAGTACTTC
size: NA; J: TRBJ1-2; V: TRBV20-1; D: NA; CDR3: CSARTGYGYTF; DNA: TGCAGTGCTAGAACGGGCTATGGCTACACCTTC
size: NA; J: TRBJ2-1; V: TRBV7-9; D: NA; CDR3: CASSLGRQSQFF; DNA: TGTGCCAGCAGCTTAGGAAGACAGAGTCAGTTCTTC